One sample yielded the 32 T cell receptor beta chains listed below, sequenced in a study of T cells in Graves' hyperthyroidism and ophthalmopathy. From RNA transcripts, TCR beta CDR3 regions were amplified. The HTBI primer set drove a first-round RT-PCR of the TCR CDR3. A single record per CDR3 protein comes from TCRdb applying MiXCR to the multiplex PCR reads. The table records about 400,000 distinct CDR3 sequences, about 14% of them present only once. Sequencing input: blood. The receptors stem from a woman in her twenties or thirties with Graves' ophthalmopathy.

This clonotype was seen many times. The chain combines TRBV6-1 with TRBJ1-5; D gene uncertain. CDR1 is MNHNS and CDR2 is SASEGT in the germline V gene. The CDR3 is 15 residues long. V was pared by 2 bases and J by 1 base, with 9 bases between. The CDR3 nucleotides read TGTGCCAGCAGTGAATTCCGGTGGAGCAATCAGCCCCAGCATTTT. It translates to CASSEFRWSNQPQHF.

This clonotype has only a few counts. The CDR3 DNA is TGTGCCAGCGGGCAGGAGGGGGTCTACGAGCAGTACTTC. This sequence encodes CASGQEGVYEQYF. The chain recombines TRBV27 with TRBJ2-7; D may be TRBD1 or TRBD2 (6 bases each). The CDR3 loop spans 13 amino acids. CDR1 and CDR2 from the germline V gene are MNHEY and SMNVEV (reference sequence). Trimming took off 8 bases at V and 3 bases at J, with 14 bases between the two ends.

This clonotype was recorded many times. CDR3 sequence (DNA): TGCAGTGCTAGTTTGGGACAGGGGACTTATCAGCCCCAGCATTTT. Translating it yields CSASLGQGTYQPQHF. This chain uses TRBV20-1 with TRBJ1-5; 10 bases fit TRBD1. Germline V gene lookup returns CDR1 DFQATT and CDR2 SNEGSKA (reference sequence). Trimming took 3 bases from V and 5 from J; bases not matched to a gene: 7. The CDR3 loop spans 15 amino acids.

This clonotype has ten or more counts. V is TRBV6-1 and J is TRBJ1-1, with TRBD1 matching over 8 bases. After removal of 6 bases from V and 7 bases from J, the junction contained 4 bases not matched to a gene. The CDR3 is made up of 12 amino acids. Germline-derived CDR1 and CDR2 are MNHNS and SASEGT. CDR3 coding DNA: TGTGCCAGCAGGTCTACAGGGGGTGAAGCTTTCTTT. Protein: CASRSTGGEAFF.

In this sample, this clonotype turned up many times. In nucleotides, the CDR3 is TGTGCCAGCAGCCAAGATCAGTCTCAAGAGACCCAGTACTTC. Amino acids: CASSQDQSQETQYF. The chain carries TRBV3-1 and TRBJ2-5; D is unclear. Germline V gene data show CDR1 as LGHDT and CDR2 as YNNKEL (reference sequence). Trimming pared 0 bases from V and 2 bases from J, leaving 7 bases between. This CDR3 is built from 14 residues.

As DNA, the CDR3 is TGCAGTGCTAGAGTAATAAGCGGGGGGGCCTATGAGCAGTTCTTC. Encoded protein: CSARVISGGAYEQFF. J is TRBJ2-1 and V is TRBV20-1, with 10 positions matching TRBD2. The CDR3 sequence is 15 residues long. J was trimmed by 8 bases and V by 1 base; bases with no gene match: 8. Per germline, CDR1 DFQATT and CDR2 SNEGSKA (reference sequence).

This clonotype was counted only a few times. The V call is TRBV20-1, the J call TRBJ2-5; maybe TRBD1 (6 bases). Trimming stripped 5 bases from V and 1 base from J, with 14 bases between. The CDR3 is made up of 14 amino acids. CDR1 is DFQATT and CDR2 is SNEGSKA in the germline V gene (reference sequence). CDR3 region: CSAPPGQIQETQYF. The CDR3, as DNA: TGCAGTGCTCCGCCCGGACAGATCCAAGAGACCCAGTACTTC.

J is TRBJ1-1 and V is TRBV12-5, with D maybe TRBD1 (5 bases). Trimming stripped 1 base from V and 2 bases from J, with 11 bases between. CDR1 LGHNT and CDR2 FRNRAP come from the germline V gene. This CDR3 region has 15 residues. The DNA of the CDR3 is TGTGCTAGTGGTTTGGCCCGGGGACGAAACACTGAAGCTTTCTTT. Protein: CASGLARGRNTEAFF.

This clonotype was counted ten times or more. The rearrangement uses TRBV25-1 and TRBJ1-5, with D uncertain. The CDR3 consists of 14 residues. V dropped 2 bases and J dropped 4 bases, with 9 bases sitting between them. Germline V gene sequence: CDR1 MGHDK, CDR2 SYGVNS. The CDR3 loop is CASSEGWGNQPQHF. CDR3 nucleotides: TGTGCCAGCAGTGAAGGCTGGGGAAATCAGCCCCAGCATTTT.

The chain carries TRBV28 and TRBJ2-2; 14 bases match TRBD2. The V and J ends lost 2 bases and 4 bases, in that order; junction bases with no gene match: 3. The CDR3 loop spans 17 amino acids. Germline CDR1 MDHEN, CDR2 SYDVKM. This CDR3 is CASSLGLAGGTTGELFF. The DNA for the CDR3 is TGTGCCAGCAGTTTAGGACTAGCGGGGGGAACCACCGGGGAGCTGTTTTTT.

This chain joins TRBV27 and TRBJ1-4, with D perhaps matching TRBD1 (5 bases). Trimming pared 5 bases from V and 8 bases from J, leaving 15 bases between. CDR3 size: 14 residues. Germline V lookup: CDR1 MNHEY, CDR2 SMNVEV (reference sequence). The CDR3 region is CASSRTGGFEKLFF. The DNA for the CDR3 is TGTGCCAGCAGTCGGACGGGGGGTTTCGAAAAACTGTTTTTT.

This clonotype was recorded a few times. The rearrangement links TRBV14 to TRBJ1-2; possibly TRBD1 for D (5 bases). V was clipped by 6 bases and J by 8 bases, with 22 bases between them. CDR3 size: 15 residues. Germline CDR1 is SGHDN and CDR2 is FVKESK. Here the CDR3 reads CASRRLGDGGGGYTF. The CDR3 DNA follows: TGTGCCAGCAGAAGATTAGGGGACGGAGGTGGAGGCTACACCTTC.

This clonotype was detected ten times or more. The chain employs TRBV12-3 or TRBV12-4 and TRBJ1-2; 8 nucleotides align to TRBD1. Trimming took 5 bases from V and 0 from J; bases not matched to a gene: 5. This CDR3 comprises 15 residues. The CDR3 protein is CASSDRGTSNYGYTF. In nucleotides, the CDR3 is TGTGCCAGCAGTGACAGGGGAACCTCTAACTATGGCTACACCTTC.

This clonotype was seen repeatedly, ten times or more. The chain couples TRBV18 to TRBJ2-7; no definite D call. CDR3 size: 16 residues. V lost 3 bases and J lost 3, with 18 bases in between. Looked up from germline, CDR1 is KGHSH and CDR2 is LQKENI. The CDR3 protein is CASSPSHGWANYEQYF. The DNA of the CDR3 is TGTGCCAGCTCACCGAGTCACGGGTGGGCAAACTACGAGCAGTACTTC.

In this sample, this clonotype turned up many times. The chain carries TRBV20-1 and TRBJ2-7; D is unclear. In germline, CDR1 is DFQATT, CDR2 SNEGSKA (reference sequence). V shed 5 bases and J shed 4 bases, with 15 bases lying between them. The CDR3 sequence is 13 residues long. The CDR3 protein is CSAPGDGIYEQYF. The CDR3 bases are TGCAGTGCTCCTGGCGATGGCATTTACGAGCAGTACTTC.

This clonotype has at least ten counts. The chain couples TRBV3-1 to TRBJ2-2, with a weak D call TRBD1 (6 bases). The CDR3 contains 13 residues. V was trimmed by 3 bases and J by 6 bases, leaving 8 bases between them. Germline V gene sequence: CDR1 LGHDT, CDR2 YNNKEL (reference sequence). CDR3 region: CASSQAGAGELFF. The CDR3, as DNA: TGTGCCAGCAGCCAGGCAGGGGCCGGGGAGCTGTTTTTT.

This clonotype was observed a handful of times. A much larger clone lies one base from this, so it may be a read error. The chain carries TRBV2 and TRBJ1-5, with D unresolved. The germline V gene has CDR1 SNHLY and CDR2 FYNNEI. Trimming shortened V by 10 bases and J by 2 bases, and 15 bases separated the two germline ends. CDR3 size: 14 residues. The CDR3 is CANSEVRGNQPQHF. Written as DNA, the CDR3 is TGTGCCAACTCTGAAGTGAGGGGCAATCAGCCCCAGCATTTT. The whole variable domain, remainder taken from reference TRBV2 and TRBJ1-5, is EPEVTQTPSHQVTQMGQEVILRCVPISNHLYFYWYRQILGQKVEFLVSFYNNEISEKSEIFDDQFSVERPDGSNFTLKIRSTKLEDSAMYFCANSEVRGNQPQHFGDGTRLSIL.

This clonotype appeared many times. V is TRBV7-9 and J is TRBJ2-2; the D gene is possibly TRBD2 (5 bases). The CDR3 has 14 amino acids. In germline, CDR1 is SEHNR, CDR2 FQNEAQ (reference sequence). The V end lost 5 bases, the J end lost 7 bases, and 14 bases lay between the germline ends. The CDR3 DNA reads TGTGCCAGCAGCCCCGGGGTCCAGGTCGGGGAGCTGTTTTTT. It encodes CASSPGVQVGELFF.

This clonotype occurred many times. This sequence joins TRBV11-2 and TRBJ1-1; D unclear. CDR3 length: 14 residues. Trimming shortened V by 1 base and J by 5 bases, and 11 bases separated the two germline ends. Germline V gene sequence: CDR1 SGHAT, CDR2 FQNNGV. CDR3 residues: CASSLGLRGTEAFF. The CDR3 bases are TGTGCCAGCAGCTTAGGGCTCCGCGGGACTGAAGCTTTCTTT.

There are many counts of this clonotype. The chain combines TRBV11-2 with TRBJ2-3; 14 nucleotides match TRBD2. Germline loops: CDR1 SGHAT, CDR2 FQNNGV. The V segment lost 5 bases and the J segment 3 bases; nucleotides outside the gene matches: 7. This CDR3 has 17 amino acids. The CDR3 DNA follows: TGTGCCAGCAGCATAAGACTAGCGGGGGGGATGACAGATACGCAGTATTTT. As protein: CASSIRLAGGMTDTQYF.

This clonotype was observed many times. The J gene is TRBJ1-5, the V gene TRBV11-2, with D hard to call. This CDR3 contains 13 residues. Between the trimmed V and J ends, which lost 4 bases and 4 bases, there was a span of 8 bases. Germline V gene lookup returns CDR1 SGHAT and CDR2 FQNNGV. CDR3 nucleotides: TGTGCCAGCAGCTCCAGTGGGAATCAGCCCCAGCATTTT. Amino acid sequence: CASSSSGNQPQHF.

Only a few counts were recorded for this clonotype. The J gene is TRBJ2-6, the V gene TRBV29-1, with D possibly being TRBD1 (5 bases). V shed 7 bases and J shed 0 bases, with 13 bases lying between them. CDR1 and CDR2 (germline): SQVTM, ANQGSEA. This CDR3 comprises 15 residues. CDR3 sequence reads: CSAQDSASGANVLTF. The CDR3 DNA reads TGCAGCGCCCAAGACAGCGCCTCTGGGGCCAACGTCCTGACTTTC.

The chain uses TRBV28 and TRBJ2-1, with 7 bases identical to TRBD2. CDR1 is MDHEN and CDR2 is SYDVKM in the germline V gene. The V segment lost 3 bases and the J segment 8 bases; nucleotides outside the gene matches: 7. The CDR3 consists of 14 residues. The DNA of the CDR3 is TGTGCCAGCAGTTTTGGCGGGGGTCCGGATGAGCAGTTCTTC. The encoded protein is CASSFGGGPDEQFF.

There are many counts of this clonotype. The chain carries TRBV10-3 and TRBJ2-7, with 15 positions matching TRBD2. V shed 0 bases and J 4 bases; nucleotides not matched to a gene: 7. Germline CDR1 and CDR2: ENHRY and SYGVKD. The CDR3 sequence is 18 residues long. CDR3 in amino acids: CAISESTGLAGGPYEQYF. CDR3 sequence (DNA): TGTGCCATCAGTGAGTCGACAGGACTAGCGGGGGGGCCGTACGAGCAGTACTTC.

The sample holds many counts of this clonotype. This CDR3 reads CASSQIRDTEAFF. In DNA form, the CDR3 reads TGTGCCAGCTCTCAGATACGGGACACTGAAGCTTTCTTT. The chain has TRBV18 and TRBJ1-1, with D uncertain. V shed 6 bases and J shed 3 bases, with 11 bases lying between them. This CDR3 is built from 13 residues. The germline gives CDR1 KGHSH, CDR2 LQKENI.

This clonotype was counted ten times or more. This chain links TRBV20-1 with TRBJ2-5, with D perhaps TRBD1 (5 bases). Germline loops: CDR1 DFQATT, CDR2 SNEGSKA (reference sequence). V was pared by 0 bases and J by 1 base, with 9 bases between. This CDR3 region has 14 residues. This chain's CDR3 is CSARDQGIQETQYF. Written as DNA, the CDR3 is TGCAGTGCTAGAGATCAGGGTATCCAAGAGACCCAGTACTTC.

This clonotype was seen a handful of times. V gene TRBV6-6 combines with J gene TRBJ2-3; unclear D gene. Germline values: CDR1 MNHNY, CDR2 SVGAGI (reference sequence). The CDR3 is 12 amino acids. V lost 2 bases to trimming and J lost 5 bases, with 5 bases between them. Here the CDR3 reads CASSYDGDTQYF. DNA of the CDR3: TGTGCCAGCAGTTACGATGGAGATACGCAGTATTTT.

This clonotype was recorded at least ten times. The rearrangement links TRBV2 to TRBJ2-2, with D possibly matching TRBD2 (6 bases). Germline V gene lookup returns CDR1 SNHLY and CDR2 FYNNEI. This CDR3 has 15 amino acids. Deletions cut 6 bases from V and 1 base from J, with 12 bases between. The CDR3 bases are TGTGCCAGCAGGAGGAGGGCGTTGAACACCGGGGAGCTGTTTTTT. This codes for CASRRRALNTGELFF.

This clonotype was detected a few times. This chain joins TRBV12-3 or TRBV12-4 and TRBJ2-5; D remains ambiguous. The CDR3 length is 14 residues. V was pared by 3 bases and J by 1 base, with 9 bases between. The CDR3 DNA reads TGTGCCAGCAGTTTGGGGATAATCCAAGAGACCCAGTACTTC. The encoded protein is CASSLGIIQETQYF.

The V and J genes are TRBV20-1 and TRBJ2-7, with D maybe TRBD1 (5 bases). V was clipped by 5 bases and J by 4 bases, with 15 bases between them. Germline CDR1 and CDR2: DFQATT and SNEGSKA (reference sequence). The CDR3 is 13 amino acids. CDR3 protein: CSAPTDSGYEQYF. The CDR3 bases are TGCAGTGCTCCGACAGACTCGGGTTACGAGCAGTACTTC.

This clonotype was detected many times. The rearrangement links TRBV28 to TRBJ1-2, with a tentative D call TRBD1 (5 bases). Trimming pared 5 bases from V and 4 bases from J, leaving 17 bases between. The CDR3 covers 15 residues. Per the germline V gene, CDR1 is MDHEN and CDR2 is SYDVKM. CDR3 bases: TGTGCCAGCAGTGTCCCGGGGGACCTTGGCTATGGCTACACCTTC. Translated, it gives CASSVPGDLGYGYTF.

This clonotype occurred a few times. V usage is TRBV7-9 and J usage is TRBJ2-2; D tentatively reads TRBD1 or TRBD2 (6 bases each). This CDR3 is built from 15 residues. The V end was cut by 5 bases, the J end by 2 bases, with 12 bases between. Germline CDR1 SEHNR, CDR2 FQNEAQ (reference sequence). CDR3 region: CASSPGASNTGELFF. The CDR3, as DNA: TGTGCCAGCAGCCCGGGGGCCAGCAACACCGGGGAGCTGTTTTTT. The whole variable domain, remainder taken from reference TRBV7-9 and TRBJ2-2, is DTGVSQNPRHKITKRGQNVTFRCDPISEHNRLYWYRQTLGQGPEFLTYFQNEAQLEKSRLLSDRFSAERPKGSFSTLEIQRTEQGDSAMYLCASSPGASNTGELFFGEGSRLTVL.